This T cell receptor (beta chain) appears in the sequencing data of a study of regulatory T cells in long-lasting Graves disease. This clonotype has a count of ten or more. Documented time point: newly diagnosed GD, antithyroid drugs for less than 3 months. Scientists built the TCR library using RNA that was extracted from PBMCs. Through Arm-PCR of CDR3 regions and iRepertoire HTBI primers, TCR beta libraries were built. TCRdb used MiXCR to reprocess the multiplex PCR reads, holding one entry per CDR3 protein. The sample carries over 350,000 distinct CDR3 sequences, 14% recorded once. CDR1 and CDR2 from the germline V gene are MDHEN and SYDVKM. The CDR3 runs 14 residues. V was clipped by 10 bases and J by 4 bases, with 14 bases between them. This sample was shared with a second study, whose subject was T cells in Graves' hyperthyroidism and ophthalmopathy. From that report: First-round RT-PCR with HTBI primers amplified the TCR CDR3 region.

The TCR sequence derives from a woman aged 50 to 60 with Graves disease. This chain uses TRBV28 with TRBJ1-6, with no clear D. The specimen was peripheral blood mononuclear cells (PBMCs), collected at new diagnosis, from a patient treated with antithyroid drugs. The CDR3 nucleotides read TGTGCCACCGAAAAAGGAGGGTATAATTCACCCCTCCACTTT. This encodes CATEKGGYNSPLHF.